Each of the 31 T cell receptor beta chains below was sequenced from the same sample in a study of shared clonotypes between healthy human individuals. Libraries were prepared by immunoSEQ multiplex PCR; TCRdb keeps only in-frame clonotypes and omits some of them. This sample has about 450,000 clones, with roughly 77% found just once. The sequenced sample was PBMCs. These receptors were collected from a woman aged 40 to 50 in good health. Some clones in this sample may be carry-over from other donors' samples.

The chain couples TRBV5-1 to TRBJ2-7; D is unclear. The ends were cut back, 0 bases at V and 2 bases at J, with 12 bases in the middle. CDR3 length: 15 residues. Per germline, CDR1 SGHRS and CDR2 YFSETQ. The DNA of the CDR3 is TGCGCCAGCAGCTTGGGCCCTGACACAACCTACGAGCAGTACTTC. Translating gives CASSLGPDTTYEQYF.

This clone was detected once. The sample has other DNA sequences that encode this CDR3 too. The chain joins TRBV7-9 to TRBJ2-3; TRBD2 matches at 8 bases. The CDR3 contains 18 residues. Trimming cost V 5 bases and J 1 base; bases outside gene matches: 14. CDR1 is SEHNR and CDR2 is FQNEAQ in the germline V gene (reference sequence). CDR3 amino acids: CASSLGTSGRPRTDTQYF. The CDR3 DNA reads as TGTGCCAGCAGCCTTGGGACTAGTGGGAGGCCCCGCACAGATACGCAGTATTTT.

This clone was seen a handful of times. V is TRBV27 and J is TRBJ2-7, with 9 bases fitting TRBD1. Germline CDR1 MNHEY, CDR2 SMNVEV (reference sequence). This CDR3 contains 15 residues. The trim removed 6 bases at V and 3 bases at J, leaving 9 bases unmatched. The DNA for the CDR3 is TGTGCCAGCAGCCAGAAGCCGGGACAGGGCTACGAGCAGTACTTC. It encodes CASSQKPGQGYEQYF.

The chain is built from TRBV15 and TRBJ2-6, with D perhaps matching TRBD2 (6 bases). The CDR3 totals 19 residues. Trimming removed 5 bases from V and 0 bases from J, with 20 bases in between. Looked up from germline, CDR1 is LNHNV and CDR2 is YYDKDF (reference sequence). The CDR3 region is CATSLWDSSISSGANVLTF. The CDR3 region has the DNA TGTGCCACCAGCCTTTGGGACTCCTCCATTTCCTCTGGGGCCAACGTCCTGACTTTC.

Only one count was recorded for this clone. This CDR3 is CASSLGGGTNQPQHF. In DNA, the CDR3 is TGCGCCAGCAGCTTGGGAGGCGGGACCAATCAGCCCCAGCATTTT. This sequence joins TRBV5-1 and TRBJ1-5; maybe TRBD1 (5 bases). The germline gives CDR1 SGHRS, CDR2 YFSETQ. The V end lost 0 bases, the J end lost 3 bases, and 10 bases lay between the germline ends. CDR3 length equals 15 residues.

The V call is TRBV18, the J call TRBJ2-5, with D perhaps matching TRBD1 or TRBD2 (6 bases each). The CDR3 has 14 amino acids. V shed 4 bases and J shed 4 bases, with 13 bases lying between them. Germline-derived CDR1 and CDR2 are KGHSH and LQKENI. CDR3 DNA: TGTGCCAGCTCACACCCGGGGGCGCGAGAGACCCAGTACTTC. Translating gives CASSHPGARETQYF. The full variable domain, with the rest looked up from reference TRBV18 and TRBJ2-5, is NAGVMQNPRHLVRRRGQEARLRCSPMKGHSHVYWYRQLPEEGLKFMVYLQKENIIDESGMPKERFSAEFPKEGPSILRIQQVVRGDSAAYFCASSHPGARETQYFGPGTRLLVL.

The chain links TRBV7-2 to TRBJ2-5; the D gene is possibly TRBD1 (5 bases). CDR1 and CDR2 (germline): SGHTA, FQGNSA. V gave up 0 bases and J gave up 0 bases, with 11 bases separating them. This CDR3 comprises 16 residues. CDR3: CASSLAIGVHQETQYF. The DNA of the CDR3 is TGTGCCAGCAGCTTAGCGATAGGGGTCCACCAAGAGACCCAGTACTTC.

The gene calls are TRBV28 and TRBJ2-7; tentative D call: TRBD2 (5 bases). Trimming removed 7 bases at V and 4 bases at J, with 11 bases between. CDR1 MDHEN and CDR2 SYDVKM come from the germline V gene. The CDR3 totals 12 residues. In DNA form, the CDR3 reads TGTGCCAGCAAACGCGGGTTTTACGAGCAGTACTTC. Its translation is CASKRGFYEQYF. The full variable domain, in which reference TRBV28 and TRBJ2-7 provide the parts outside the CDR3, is DVKVTQSSRYLVKRTGEKVFLECVQDMDHENMFWYRQDPGLGLRLIYFSYDVKMKEKGDIPEGYSVSREKKERFSLILESASTNQTSMYLCASKRGFYEQYFGPGTRLTVT.

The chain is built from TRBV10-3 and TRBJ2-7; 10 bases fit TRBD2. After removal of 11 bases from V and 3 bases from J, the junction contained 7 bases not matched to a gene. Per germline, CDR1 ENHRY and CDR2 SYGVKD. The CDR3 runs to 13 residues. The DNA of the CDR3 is TGTGCCGGAGGGGAGCGGGAGGGCTACGAGCAGTACTTC. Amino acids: CAGGEREGYEQYF.

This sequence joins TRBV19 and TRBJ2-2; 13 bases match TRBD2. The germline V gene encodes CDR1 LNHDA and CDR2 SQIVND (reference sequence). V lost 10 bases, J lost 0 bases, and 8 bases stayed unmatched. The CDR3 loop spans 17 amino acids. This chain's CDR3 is CATLPGLAGTNTGELFF. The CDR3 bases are TGTGCCACCCTTCCGGGACTAGCGGGAACGAACACCGGGGAGCTGTTTTTT. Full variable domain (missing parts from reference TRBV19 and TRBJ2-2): DGGITQSPKYLFRKEGQNVTLSCEQNLNHDAMYWYRQDPGQGLRLIYYSQIVNDFQKGDIAEGYSVSREKKESFPLTVTSAQKNPTAFYLCATLPGLAGTNTGELFFGEGSRLTVL.

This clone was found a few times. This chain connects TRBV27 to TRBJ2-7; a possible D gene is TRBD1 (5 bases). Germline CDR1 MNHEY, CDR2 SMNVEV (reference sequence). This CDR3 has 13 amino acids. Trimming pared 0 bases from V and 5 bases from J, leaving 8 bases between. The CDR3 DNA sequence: TGTGCCAGCAGTTTATCCCGACAGAACGAGCAGTACTTC. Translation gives CASSLSRQNEQYF.

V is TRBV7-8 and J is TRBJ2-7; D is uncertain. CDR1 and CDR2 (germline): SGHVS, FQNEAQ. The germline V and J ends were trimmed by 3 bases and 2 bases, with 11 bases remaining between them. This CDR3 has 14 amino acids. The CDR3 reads CASSFQLSPYEQYF. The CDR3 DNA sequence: TGTGCCAGCAGCTTCCAGCTCTCCCCCTACGAGCAGTACTTC.

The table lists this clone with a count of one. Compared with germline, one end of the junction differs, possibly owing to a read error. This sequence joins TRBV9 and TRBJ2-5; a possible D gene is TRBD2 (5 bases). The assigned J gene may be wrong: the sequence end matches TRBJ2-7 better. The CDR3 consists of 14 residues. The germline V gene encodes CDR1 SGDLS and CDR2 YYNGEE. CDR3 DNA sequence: TGTGCCAGCAGCGTAGGCGGGTCCTCCCACGAGCAGTACTTC. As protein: CASSVGGSSHEQYF.

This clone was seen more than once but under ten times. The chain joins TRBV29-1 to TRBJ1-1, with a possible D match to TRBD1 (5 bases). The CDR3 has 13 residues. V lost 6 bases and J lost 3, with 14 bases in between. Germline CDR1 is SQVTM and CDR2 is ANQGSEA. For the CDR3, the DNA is TGCAGCGTCACTACAGGCCCCTACACTGAAGCTTTCTTT. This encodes CSVTTGPYTEAFF.

CDR3 region: CASSPRGGTSSTGELFF. CDR3 bases: TGCGCCAGCAGCCCTCGCGGGGGGACCTCCTCCACCGGGGAGCTGTTTTTT. The chain combines TRBV5-1 with TRBJ2-2; 8 bases are shared with TRBD2. The CDR3 has 17 residues. V dropped 4 bases and J dropped 4; count of bases not matched to a gene: 12. The germline V gene has CDR1 SGHRS and CDR2 YFSETQ.

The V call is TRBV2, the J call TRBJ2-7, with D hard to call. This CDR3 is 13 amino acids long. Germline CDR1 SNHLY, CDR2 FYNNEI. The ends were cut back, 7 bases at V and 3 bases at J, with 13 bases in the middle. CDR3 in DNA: TGTGCCAGCAACCCGTACACCAACTACGAGCAGTACTTC. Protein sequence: CASNPYTNYEQYF.

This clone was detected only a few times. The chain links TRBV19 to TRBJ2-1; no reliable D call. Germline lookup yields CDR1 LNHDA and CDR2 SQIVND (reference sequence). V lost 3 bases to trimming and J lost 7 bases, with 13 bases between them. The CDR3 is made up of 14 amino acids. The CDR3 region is CASSIDPSSNEQFF. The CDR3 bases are TGTGCCAGTAGTATCGACCCTTCATCAAATGAGCAGTTCTTC.

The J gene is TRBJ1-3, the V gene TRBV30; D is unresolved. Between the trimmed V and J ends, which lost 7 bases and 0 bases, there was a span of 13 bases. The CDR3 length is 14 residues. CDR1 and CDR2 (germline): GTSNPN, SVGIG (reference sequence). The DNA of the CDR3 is TGTGCCTCCAGGACGGGGAGCTCTGGAAACACCATATATTTT. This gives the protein CASRTGSSGNTIYF.

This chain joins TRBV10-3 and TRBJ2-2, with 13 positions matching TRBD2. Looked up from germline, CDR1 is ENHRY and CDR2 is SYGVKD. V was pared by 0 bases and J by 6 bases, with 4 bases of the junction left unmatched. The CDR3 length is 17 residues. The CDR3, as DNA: TGTGCCATCAGTGAGTCTACTAGCGGGAGGGCCTCCGGGGAGCTGTTTTTT. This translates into CAISESTSGRASGELFF.

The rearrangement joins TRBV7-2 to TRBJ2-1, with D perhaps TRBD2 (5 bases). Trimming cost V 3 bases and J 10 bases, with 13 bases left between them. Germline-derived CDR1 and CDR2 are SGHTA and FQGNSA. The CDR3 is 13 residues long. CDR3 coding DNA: TGTGCCAGCAGCTTGCCCCAATTAGCGGAGCAGTTCTTC. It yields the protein CASSLPQLAEQFF.

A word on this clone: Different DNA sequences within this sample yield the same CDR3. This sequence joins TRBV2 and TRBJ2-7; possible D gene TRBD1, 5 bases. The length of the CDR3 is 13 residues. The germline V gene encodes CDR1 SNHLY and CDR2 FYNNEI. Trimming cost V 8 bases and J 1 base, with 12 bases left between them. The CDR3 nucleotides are TGTGCCAGCGGCGTTGACAGTTCCTACGAGCAGTACTTC. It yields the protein CASGVDSSYEQYF.

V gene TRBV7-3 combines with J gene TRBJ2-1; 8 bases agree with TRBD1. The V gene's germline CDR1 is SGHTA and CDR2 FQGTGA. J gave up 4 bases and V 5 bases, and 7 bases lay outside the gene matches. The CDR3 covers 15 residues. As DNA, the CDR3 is TGTGCCAGCAGCCGCGACAGGGGTGAATACAATGAGCAGTTCTTC. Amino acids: CASSRDRGEYNEQFF.

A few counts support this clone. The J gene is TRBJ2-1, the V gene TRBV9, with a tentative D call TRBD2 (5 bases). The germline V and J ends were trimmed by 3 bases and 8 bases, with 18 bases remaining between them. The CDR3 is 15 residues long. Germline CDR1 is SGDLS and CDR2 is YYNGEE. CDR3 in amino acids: CASSGPSTLNHEQFF. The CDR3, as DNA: TGTGCCAGCAGCGGGCCTAGCACCCTTAACCATGAGCAGTTCTTC.

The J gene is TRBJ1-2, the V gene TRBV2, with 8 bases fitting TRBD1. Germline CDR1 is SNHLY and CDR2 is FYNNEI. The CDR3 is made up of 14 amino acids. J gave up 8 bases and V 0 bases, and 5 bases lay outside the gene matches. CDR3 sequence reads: CASSEAQGAGGYTF. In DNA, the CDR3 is TGTGCCAGCAGTGAAGCGCAGGGGGCCGGAGGCTACACCTTC.

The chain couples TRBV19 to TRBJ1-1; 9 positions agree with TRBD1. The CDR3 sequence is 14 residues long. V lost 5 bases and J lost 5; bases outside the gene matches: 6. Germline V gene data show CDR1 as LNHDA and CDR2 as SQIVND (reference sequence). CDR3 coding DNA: TGTGCCAGTAGTGGAGGACAGGGGAGAACTGAAGCTTTCTTT. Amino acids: CASSGGQGRTEAFF.

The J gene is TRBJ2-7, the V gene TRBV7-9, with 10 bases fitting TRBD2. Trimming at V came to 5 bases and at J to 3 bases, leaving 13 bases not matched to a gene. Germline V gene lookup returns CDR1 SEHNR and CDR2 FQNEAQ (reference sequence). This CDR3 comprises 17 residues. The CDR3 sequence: CASSHPRLVAGGYEQYF. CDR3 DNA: TGTGCCAGCAGCCATCCCCGACTAGTAGCGGGAGGCTACGAGCAGTACTTC.

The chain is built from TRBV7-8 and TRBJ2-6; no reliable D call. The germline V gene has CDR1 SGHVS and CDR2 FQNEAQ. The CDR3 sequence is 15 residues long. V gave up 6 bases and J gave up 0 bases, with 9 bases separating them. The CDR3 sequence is CASRRVSSGANVLTF. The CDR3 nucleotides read TGTGCCAGCAGGCGAGTAAGCTCTGGGGCCAACGTCCTGACTTTC.

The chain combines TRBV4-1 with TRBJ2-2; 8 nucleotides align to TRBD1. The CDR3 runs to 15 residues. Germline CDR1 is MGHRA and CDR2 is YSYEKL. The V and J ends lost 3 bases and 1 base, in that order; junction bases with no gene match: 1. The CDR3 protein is CASSHGTGNTGELFF. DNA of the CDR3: TGCGCCAGCAGCCATGGGACAGGGAACACCGGGGAGCTGTTTTTT.

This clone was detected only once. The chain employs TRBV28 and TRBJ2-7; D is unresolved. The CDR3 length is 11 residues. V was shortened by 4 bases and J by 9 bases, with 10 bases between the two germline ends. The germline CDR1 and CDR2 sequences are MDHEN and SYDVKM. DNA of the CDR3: TGTGCCAGCAGTTCCCCCTCCGGGCAGTACTTC. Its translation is CASSSPSGQYF.

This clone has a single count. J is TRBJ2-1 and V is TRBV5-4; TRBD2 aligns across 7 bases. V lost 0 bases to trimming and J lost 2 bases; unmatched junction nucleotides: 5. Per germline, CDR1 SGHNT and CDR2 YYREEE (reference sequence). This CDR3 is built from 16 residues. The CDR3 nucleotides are TGTGCCAGCAGCTTGGGCGGGAGTATTCCCTACAATGAGCAGTTCTTC. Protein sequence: CASSLGGSIPYNEQFF. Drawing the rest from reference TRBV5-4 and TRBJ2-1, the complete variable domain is ETGVTQSPTHLIKTRGQQVTLRCSSQSGHNTVSWYQQALGQGPQFIFQYYREEENGRGNFPPRFSGLQFPNYSSELNVNALELDDSALYLCASSLGGSIPYNEQFFGPGTRLTVL.

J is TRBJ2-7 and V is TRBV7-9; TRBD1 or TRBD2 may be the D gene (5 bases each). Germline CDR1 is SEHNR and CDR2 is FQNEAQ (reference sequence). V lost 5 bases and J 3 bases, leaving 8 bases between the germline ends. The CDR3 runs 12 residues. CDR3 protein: CASSRDLYEQYF. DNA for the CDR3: TGTGCCAGCAGCCGGGACCTCTACGAGCAGTACTTC.